This T cell receptor (beta chain) was sequenced during a study of early T cells in non-severe SARS-CoV-2 infection listed by TCRdb under 2021. For the wider study: Bulk RNA from unsorted whole blood was used for TCR sequencing, so alpha and beta chains could not be paired. Points the paper makes about the study in general: VDJdb matching was skewed toward anti-spike CD8 responses and likely underestimated virus-specific expansions by missing private and CD4 specificities.

Remarks on this clonotype: Its antigen specificity is not known. Within one base of it there is no much larger clone, and no base qualities were kept.

The study was a case-control design nested within a healthcare worker cohort in London, UK, with weekly nasopharyngeal swab PCR tests and blood sampling. Healthcare workers were enrolled in the week of the UK lockdown, from 23 to 31 March 2020, and were followed every week for up to roughly 15 weeks. The library was made by 5' RACE. The run used a NextSeq 500. To correct for sequencing error and PCR bias, the TCR library protocol tagged individual cDNA molecules with unique molecular identifiers. Both TCR alpha and beta chains were sequenced, and tight co-correlation was observed between alpha and beta sequence abundances in each sample. The authors processed their data as follows. V gene, J gene and CDR3 annotation of TCR sequences was performed with Decombinator V4. Expanded TCRs were defined as changing significantly between any two time points under a Poisson model with p below 0.0001. TCR abundances were normalised to the total number of TCRs sequenced per sample and expressed as counts per million. MAIT TCRs were defined by TRAV1-2 paired with TRAJ12, TRAJ20 or TRAJ33, and iNKT TCRs by TRAV10 paired with TRAJ18. VDJdb, accessed on 1 November 2021, was searched for TCRs annotated for CMV, EBV and SARS-CoV-2, and TCRs annotated for more than one antigen were excluded. In-frame beta chains were kept once TCRdb had trimmed the public reads at Q25 with fastp and called clones with MiXCR. Every entry covers one CDR3 protein and lists the most common genes and DNA from its rows. TCRdb, not the authors, supplied the V and J calls. Within this sample are roughly 100,000 distinct CDR3 sequences, with 14% of them counted one time only. The top ten clones comprise under 6.5% of the sample.

CDR1 is given as MNHEY and CDR2 as SMNVEV, both from the germline V gene (reference sequence). V was cut back by 2 bases and J by 7 bases, leaving a gap of 8 bases between them. Its CDR3 holds 13 amino acids, cysteine through phenylalanine. Only the CDR3 part of the read is kept: 39 bases, read in frame from the first base. Sequencing was carried out using whole blood. The TCR comes from an adult who was a healthcare worker with PCR-confirmed SARS-CoV-2 infection or an uninfected control (not recorded which). This receptor chain uses TRBV27 and TRBJ1-4; the D gene is possibly TRBD1, with 5 bases matching. The nucleotides are TGTGCCAGCAGTTTAGCAGGGAGTGAAAAACTGTTTTTT. Translated, this is CASSLAGSEKLFF.